Below, 18 T cell receptor beta chains from the same sample are listed, as sequenced in a study of CD8 T cells in Susac syndrome. Random hexamers were used to reverse transcribe 0.5 to 1 ug of RNA. One entry per CDR3 protein, called by TCRdb with MiXCR from the immunoSEQ multiplex PCR reads. Here the sample spans 130,000 to 150,000 distinct CDR3 sequences, under 97% being singletons. Source material: CD4+ T cells from PBMCs. The receptors derive from a human donor with Susac syndrome.

The V call is TRBV5-1, the J call TRBJ2-3; 7 bases fit TRBD1. CDR1 SGHRS and CDR2 YFSETQ come from the germline V gene. With 9 bases clipped from V and 2 bases from J, the junction kept 9 bases outside the gene matches. This CDR3 has 14 residues. The CDR3 reads CATHPGGSTDTQYF. DNA of the CDR3: TGCGCCACCCATCCAGGGGGATCCACAGATACGCAGTATTTT.

The chain is built from TRBV20-1 and TRBJ1-5, with D unclear. This CDR3 comprises 12 residues. Germline V gene lookup returns CDR1 DFQATT and CDR2 SNEGSKA (reference sequence). The V gene lost 0 bases and the J gene lost 5 bases, with 5 bases spanning the gap. DNA of the CDR3: TGCAGTGCTAGAGAGGCAGATCAGCCCCAGCATTTT. Translation: CSAREADQPQHF.

The J gene is TRBJ2-5, the V gene TRBV7-2; D might be TRBD1 (6 bases). CDR1 and CDR2 from the germline V gene are SGHTA and FQGNSA. This CDR3 spans 14 amino acids. Trimming removed 7 bases from V and 2 bases from J, with 14 bases in between. The CDR3 reads CASTPGQQQETQYF. Here the CDR3 DNA reads TGTGCCAGCACCCCGGGACAACAGCAAGAGACCCAGTACTTC.

Concerning this clonotype itself: Germline and junction disagree at one end, which may indicate a read error. This chain connects TRBV2 to TRBJ2-2; D possibly uses TRBD1 or TRBD2 (5 bases each). The germline gives CDR1 SNHLY, CDR2 FYNNEI. The CDR3 is 14 residues long. The CDR3 region is CASREGEFTGELFF. Here the CDR3 DNA reads TGTGCCAGCAGGGAAGGGGAGTTCACCGGGGAGCTGTTTTTT.

The rearrangement joins TRBV7-3 to TRBJ2-3, with TRBD2 as a possible D gene (6 bases). CDR1 is SGHTA, CDR2 FQGTGA, per germline. The CDR3 is 14 residues long. Trimming stripped 4 bases from V and 4 bases from J, with 12 bases between. CDR3: CASSSSGTPDTQYF. CDR3 DNA sequence: TGTGCCAGCAGCTCCTCTGGGACTCCAGATACGCAGTATTTT. The complete variable domain, with remaining parts taken from reference TRBV7-3 and TRBJ2-3, reads GAGVSQTPSNKVTEKGKYVELRCDPISGHTALYWYRQSLGQGPEFLIYFQGTGAADDSGLPNDRFFAVRPEGSVSTLKIQRTERGDSAVYLCASSSSGTPDTQYFGPGTRLTVL.

This chain joins TRBV20-1 and TRBJ2-1; D gene unclear. Germline lookup yields CDR1 DFQATT and CDR2 SNEGSKA (reference sequence). The CDR3 has 15 residues. Deletions cut 0 bases from V and 7 bases from J, with 16 bases between. CDR3 loop: CSARDPRSQQNEQFF. The CDR3 DNA is TGCAGTGCTAGAGACCCACGATCACAGCAAAATGAGCAGTTCTTC.

The rearrangement uses TRBV23-1 and TRBJ1-1, with 7 bases identical to TRBD1. TRBV23-1 is marked as an open reading frame, function uncertain. The CDR3 is 12 amino acids. The V segment lost 5 bases and the J segment 5 bases; nucleotides outside the gene matches: 2. The CDR3 region is CASSEGATEAFF. DNA for the CDR3: TGCGCCAGCAGTGAGGGGGCTACTGAAGCTTTCTTT.

V is TRBV20-1 and J is TRBJ2-5, with D possibly being TRBD2 (7 bases). V was shortened by 6 bases and J by 5 bases, with 19 bases between the two germline ends. CDR1 DFQATT and CDR2 SNEGSKA come from the germline V gene (reference sequence). This CDR3 region has 14 residues. The DNA of the CDR3 is TGCAGTGCCCCGGGGGGCCTTATGCGGGAGACCCAGTACTTC. This sequence encodes CSAPGGLMRETQYF.

This chain links TRBV7-2 with TRBJ2-3; D is unclear. Germline V gene sequence: CDR1 SGHTA, CDR2 FQGNSA. V lost 1 base and J lost 10, with 9 bases in between. This CDR3 contains 12 residues. The CDR3 sequence: CASSLEVRPQYF. The CDR3 region has the DNA TGTGCCAGCAGCTTAGAGGTACGACCGCAGTATTTT. Combining the CDR3 with reference TRBV7-2 and TRBJ2-3 gives the whole variable domain GAGVSQSPSNKVTEKGKDVELRCDPISGHTALYWYRQSLGQGLEFLIYFQGNSAPDKSGLPSDRFSAERTGGSVSTLTIQRTQQEDSAVYLCASSLEVRPQYFGPGTRLTVL.

The chain recombines TRBV7-9 with TRBJ2-1; D gene unclear. The germline gives CDR1 SEHNR, CDR2 FQNEAQ (reference sequence). V dropped 4 bases and J dropped 6 bases, with 16 bases sitting between them. CDR3 size: 15 residues. CDR3 amino acids: CASSSWRSDLNEQFF. The CDR3 coding sequence is TGTGCCAGCAGCTCGTGGCGCTCCGACCTCAATGAGCAGTTCTTC.

The chain carries TRBV5-1 and TRBJ1-2; unclear D gene. Trimming stripped 1 base from V and 0 bases from J, with 10 bases between. This CDR3 has 15 residues. Germline-derived CDR1 and CDR2 are SGHRS and YFSETQ. This CDR3 is CASSLLGKPNYGYTF. The CDR3 DNA follows: TGCGCCAGCAGCTTGTTGGGGAAGCCTAACTATGGCTACACCTTC.

J is TRBJ1-1 and V is TRBV15, with 9 bases identical to TRBD1. This CDR3 region has 14 residues. Germline CDR1 reads LNHNV; CDR2 reads YYDKDF (reference sequence). V lost 0 bases and J lost 10; bases outside the gene matches: 6. CDR3 nucleotide sequence: TGTGCCACCAGCAGAGATTCTATGGGACAGGGAGCTTTCTTT. This translates into CATSRDSMGQGAFF.

This chain links TRBV7-9 with TRBJ1-2; D remains unclear. CDR3 length equals 12 residues. The V gene lost 7 bases and the J gene lost 4 bases, with 10 bases spanning the gap. Germline V lookup: CDR1 SEHNR, CDR2 FQNEAQ (reference sequence). Written as DNA, the CDR3 is TGTGCCAGCACGGAGGGAAGCTATGGCTACACCTTC. Its protein is CASTEGSYGYTF.

This chain uses TRBV20-1 with TRBJ2-4, with unresolved D. Looked up from germline, CDR1 is DFQATT and CDR2 is SNEGSKA (reference sequence). This CDR3 spans 15 amino acids. Trimming left V 1 base short and J 3 bases short, with 13 bases between. As DNA, the CDR3 is TGCAGTGCTAGAGCTCCCGGCACCATCAAAAACATTCAGTACTTC. It encodes CSARAPGTIKNIQYF.

V and J are TRBV11-2 and TRBJ1-4, with 10 bases identical to TRBD1. The CDR3 sequence is 15 residues long. The trim removed 5 bases at V and 7 bases at J, leaving 7 bases unmatched. Germline V gene data show CDR1 as SGHAT and CDR2 as FQNNGV. This CDR3 reads CASSHGQGGGEKLFF. Here the CDR3 DNA reads TGTGCCAGCAGCCATGGACAGGGGGGAGGTGAAAAACTGTTTTTT.

This chain joins TRBV11-2 and TRBJ2-5, with D perhaps TRBD1 or TRBD2 (5 bases each). V lost 10 bases and J lost 5, with 20 bases in between. The CDR3 covers 14 residues. Germline V gene data show CDR1 as SGHAT and CDR2 as FQNNGV. This CDR3 reads CAIATGPSEETQYF. The CDR3 nucleotides read TGTGCCATCGCAACGGGGCCTTCGGAGGAGACCCAGTACTTC.

This clonotype was seen only once. The chain employs TRBV7-2 and TRBJ1-1; D may be TRBD1 (6 bases). The CDR3 contains 13 residues. V was cut by 4 bases and J by 2 bases, with 8 bases left in between. The germline gives CDR1 SGHTA, CDR2 FQGNSA. The CDR3 protein is CASSWGANTEAFF. As DNA, the CDR3 is TGTGCCAGCAGCTGGGGGGCCAACACTGAAGCTTTCTTT. The full variable domain, rest sourced from reference TRBV7-2 and TRBJ1-1, is GAGVSQSPSNKVTEKGKDVELRCDPISGHTALYWYRQSLGQGLEFLIYFQGNSAPDKSGLPSDRFSAERTGGSVSTLTIQRTQQEDSAVYLCASSWGANTEAFFGQGTRLTVV.

The chain has TRBV7-2 and TRBJ1-5, with no clear D. The CDR3 length is 15 residues. Trimming removed 4 bases from V and 0 bases from J, with 10 bases in between. Germline lookup yields CDR1 SGHTA and CDR2 FQGNSA. CDR3 nucleotide sequence: TGTGCCAGCAGCTGGTCGGGCCTTAGCAATCAGCCCCAGCATTTT. Translating gives CASSWSGLSNQPQHF.